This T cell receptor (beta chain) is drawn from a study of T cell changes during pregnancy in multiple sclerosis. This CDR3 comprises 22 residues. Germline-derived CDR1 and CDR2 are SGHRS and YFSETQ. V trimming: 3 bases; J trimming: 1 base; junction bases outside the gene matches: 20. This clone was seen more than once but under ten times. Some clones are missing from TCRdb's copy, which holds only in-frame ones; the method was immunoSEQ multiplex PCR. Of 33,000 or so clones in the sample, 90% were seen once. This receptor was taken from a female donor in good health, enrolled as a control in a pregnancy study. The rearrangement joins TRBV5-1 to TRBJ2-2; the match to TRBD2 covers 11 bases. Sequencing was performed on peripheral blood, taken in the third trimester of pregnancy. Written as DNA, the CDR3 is TGCGCCAGCAGCTGGCCGCTGACTAGCGGGGAAACTCACCTGCTGAACACCGGGGAGCTGTTTTTT. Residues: CASSWPLTSGETHLLNTGELFF.